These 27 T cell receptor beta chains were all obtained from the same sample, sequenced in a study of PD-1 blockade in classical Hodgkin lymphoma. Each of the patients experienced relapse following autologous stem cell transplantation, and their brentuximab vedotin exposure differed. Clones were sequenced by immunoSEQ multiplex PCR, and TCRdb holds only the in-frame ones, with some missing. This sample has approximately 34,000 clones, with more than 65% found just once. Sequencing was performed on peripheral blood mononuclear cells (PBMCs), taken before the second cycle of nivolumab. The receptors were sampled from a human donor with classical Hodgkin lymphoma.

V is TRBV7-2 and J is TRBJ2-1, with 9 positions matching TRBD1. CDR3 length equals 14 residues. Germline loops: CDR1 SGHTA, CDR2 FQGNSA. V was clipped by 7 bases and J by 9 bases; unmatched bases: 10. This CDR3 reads CASTTGGGKGEQFF. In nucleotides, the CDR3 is TGTGCCAGCACCACAGGGGGCGGAAAGGGTGAGCAGTTCTTC. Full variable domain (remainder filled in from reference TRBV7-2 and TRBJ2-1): GAGVSQSPSNKVTEKGKDVELRCDPISGHTALYWYRQSLGQGLEFLIYFQGNSAPDKSGLPSDRFSAERTGGSVSTLTIQRTQQEDSAVYLCASTTGGGKGEQFFGPGTRLTVL.

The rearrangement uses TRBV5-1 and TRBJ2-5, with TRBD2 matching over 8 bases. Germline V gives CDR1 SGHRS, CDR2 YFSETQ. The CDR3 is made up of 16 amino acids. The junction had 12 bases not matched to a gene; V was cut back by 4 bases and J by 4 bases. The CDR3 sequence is CASSPGLTGGRETQYF. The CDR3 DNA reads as TGCGCCAGCAGCCCGGGTCTGACGGGGGGGAGAGAGACCCAGTACTTC.

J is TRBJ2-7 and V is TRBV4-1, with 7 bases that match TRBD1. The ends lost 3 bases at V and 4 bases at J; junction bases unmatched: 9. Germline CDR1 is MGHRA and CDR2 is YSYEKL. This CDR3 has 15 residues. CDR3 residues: CASSHHRDSDYEQYF. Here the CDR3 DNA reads TGCGCCAGCAGCCATCACAGGGACAGCGATTACGAGCAGTACTTC.

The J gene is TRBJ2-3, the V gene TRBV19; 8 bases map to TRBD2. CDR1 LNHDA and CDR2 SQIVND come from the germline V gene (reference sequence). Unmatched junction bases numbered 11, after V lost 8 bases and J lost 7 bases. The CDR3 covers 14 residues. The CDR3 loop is CASLSGEGSNTQYF. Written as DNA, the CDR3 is TGTGCCAGTCTTAGCGGGGAGGGATCAAATACGCAGTATTTT.

The CDR3 is CASSETTGPTDTQYF. As DNA, the CDR3 is TGTGCCAGCAGCGAGACAACAGGGCCGACAGATACGCAGTATTTT. The chain uses TRBV7-2 and TRBJ2-3, with D tentatively TRBD1 (6 bases). Trimming removed 5 bases from V and 3 bases from J, with 15 bases in between. Germline assignment: CDR1 SGHTA and CDR2 FQGNSA. This CDR3 comprises 15 residues. Full variable domain (outside the CDR3, taken from reference TRBV7-2 and TRBJ2-3): GAGVSQSPSNKVTEKGKDVELRCDPISGHTALYWYRQSLGQGLEFLIYFQGNSAPDKSGLPSDRFSAERTGGSVSTLTIQRTQQEDSAVYLCASSETTGPTDTQYFGPGTRLTVL.

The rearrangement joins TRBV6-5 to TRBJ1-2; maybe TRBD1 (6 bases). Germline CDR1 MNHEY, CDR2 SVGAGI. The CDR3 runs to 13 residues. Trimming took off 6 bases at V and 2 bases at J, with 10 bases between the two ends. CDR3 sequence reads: CASRVDRNYGYTF. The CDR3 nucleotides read TGTGCCAGCAGGGTGGACAGAAACTATGGCTACACCTTC.

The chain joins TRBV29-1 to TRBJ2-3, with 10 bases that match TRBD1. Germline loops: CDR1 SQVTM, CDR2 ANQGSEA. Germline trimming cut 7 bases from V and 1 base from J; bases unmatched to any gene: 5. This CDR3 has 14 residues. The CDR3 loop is CSGRQGAGTDTQYF. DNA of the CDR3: TGCAGCGGTCGACAGGGGGCGGGCACAGATACGCAGTATTTT.

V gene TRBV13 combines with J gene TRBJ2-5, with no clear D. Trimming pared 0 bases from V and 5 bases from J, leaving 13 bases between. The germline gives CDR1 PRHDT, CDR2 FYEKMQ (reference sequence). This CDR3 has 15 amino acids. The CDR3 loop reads CASSLGFNLAETQYF. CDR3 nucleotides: TGTGCCAGCAGCTTAGGGTTCAATTTGGCGGAGACCCAGTACTTC.

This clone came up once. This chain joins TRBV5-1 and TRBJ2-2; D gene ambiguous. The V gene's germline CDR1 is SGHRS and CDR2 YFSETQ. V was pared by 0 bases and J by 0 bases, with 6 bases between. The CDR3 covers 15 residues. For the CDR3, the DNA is TGCGCCAGCAGCTTGGAACAGCCGAACACCGGGGAGCTGTTTTTT. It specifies CASSLEQPNTGELFF.

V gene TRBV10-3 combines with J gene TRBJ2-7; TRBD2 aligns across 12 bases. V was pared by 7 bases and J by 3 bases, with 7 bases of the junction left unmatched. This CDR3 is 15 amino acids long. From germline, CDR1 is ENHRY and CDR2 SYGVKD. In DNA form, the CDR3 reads TGTGCCATCATAGGGACTAGCGGGTTACTCTACGAGCAGTACTTC. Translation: CAIIGTSGLLYEQYF.

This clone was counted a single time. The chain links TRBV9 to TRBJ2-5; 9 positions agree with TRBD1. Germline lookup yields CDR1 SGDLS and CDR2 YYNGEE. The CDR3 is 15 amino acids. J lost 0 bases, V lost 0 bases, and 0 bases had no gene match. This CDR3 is CASSVGDRDQETQYF. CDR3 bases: TGTGCCAGCAGCGTAGGGGACAGGGACCAAGAGACCCAGTACTTC.

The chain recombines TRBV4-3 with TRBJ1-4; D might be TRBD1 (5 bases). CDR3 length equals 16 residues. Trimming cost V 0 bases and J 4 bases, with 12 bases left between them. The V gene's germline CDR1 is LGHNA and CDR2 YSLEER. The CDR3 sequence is CASSQEFGARNEKLFF. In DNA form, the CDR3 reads TGCGCCAGCAGCCAAGAATTCGGGGCCCGTAATGAAAAACTGTTTTTT.

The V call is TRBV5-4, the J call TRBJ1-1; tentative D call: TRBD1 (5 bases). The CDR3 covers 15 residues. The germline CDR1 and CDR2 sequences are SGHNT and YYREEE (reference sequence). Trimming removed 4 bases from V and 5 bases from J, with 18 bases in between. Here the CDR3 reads CASSTWDGGGTEAFF. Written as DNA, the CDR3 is TGTGCCAGCAGCACGTGGGACGGAGGAGGTACTGAAGCTTTCTTT. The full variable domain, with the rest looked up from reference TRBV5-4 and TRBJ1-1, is ETGVTQSPTHLIKTRGQQVTLRCSSQSGHNTVSWYQQALGQGPQFIFQYYREEENGRGNFPPRFSGLQFPNYSSELNVNALELDDSALYLCASSTWDGGGTEAFFGQGTRLTVV.

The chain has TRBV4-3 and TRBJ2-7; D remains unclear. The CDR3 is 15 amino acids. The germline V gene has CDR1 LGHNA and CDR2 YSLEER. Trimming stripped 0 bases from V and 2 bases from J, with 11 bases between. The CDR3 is CASSQDHGHTYEQYF. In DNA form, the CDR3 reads TGCGCCAGCAGCCAAGATCACGGCCATACCTACGAGCAGTACTTC.

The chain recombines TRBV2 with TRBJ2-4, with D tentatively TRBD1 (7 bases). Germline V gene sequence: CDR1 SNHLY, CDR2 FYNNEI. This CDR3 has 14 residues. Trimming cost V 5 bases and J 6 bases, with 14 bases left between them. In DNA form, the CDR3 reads TGTGCCAGCAGTCGTAACCAGGGGGGAAACATTCAGTACTTC. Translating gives CASSRNQGGNIQYF.

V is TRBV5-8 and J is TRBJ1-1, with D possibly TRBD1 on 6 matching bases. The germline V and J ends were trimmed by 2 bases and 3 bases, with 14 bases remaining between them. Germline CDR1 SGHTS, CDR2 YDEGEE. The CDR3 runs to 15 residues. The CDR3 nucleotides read TGTGCCAGCAGCTTTAGTCAGGGGTGGGACACTGAAGCTTTCTTT. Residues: CASSFSQGWDTEAFF. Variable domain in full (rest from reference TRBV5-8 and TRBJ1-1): EAGVTQSPTHLIKTRGQQATLRCSPISGHTSVYWYQQALGLGLQFLLWYDEGEERNRGNFPPRFSGRQFPNYSSELNVNALELEDSALYLCASSFSQGWDTEAFFGQGTRLTVV.

CDR3 bases: TGTGCCAGCAGCTCCGGGACAGGGGTGCACACCATATATTTT. The encoded protein is CASSSGTGVHTIYF. The rearrangement uses TRBV7-2 and TRBJ1-3; 10 bases match TRBD1. The germline V gene has CDR1 SGHTA and CDR2 FQGNSA. The CDR3 sequence is 14 residues long. V was clipped by 4 bases and J by 8 bases; unmatched bases: 5.

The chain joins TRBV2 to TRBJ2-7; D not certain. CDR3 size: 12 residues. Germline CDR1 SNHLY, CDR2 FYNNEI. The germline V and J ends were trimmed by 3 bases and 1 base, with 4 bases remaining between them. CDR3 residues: CASSDLSYEQYF. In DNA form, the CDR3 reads TGTGCCAGCAGTGATCTGTCCTACGAGCAGTACTTC.

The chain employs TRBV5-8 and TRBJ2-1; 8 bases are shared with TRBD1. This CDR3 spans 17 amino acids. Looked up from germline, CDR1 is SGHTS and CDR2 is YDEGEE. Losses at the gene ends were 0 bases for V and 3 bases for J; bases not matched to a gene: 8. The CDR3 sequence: CASSLGPGTGIYNEQFF. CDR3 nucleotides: TGTGCCAGCAGCTTGGGACCCGGGACAGGAATCTACAATGAGCAGTTCTTC.

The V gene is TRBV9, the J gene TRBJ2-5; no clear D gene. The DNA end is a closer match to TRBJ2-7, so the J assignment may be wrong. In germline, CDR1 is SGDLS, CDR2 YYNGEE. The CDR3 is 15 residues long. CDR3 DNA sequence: TGTGCCAGCAGCGCCAATATAGGGATTAGCTACGAGCAGTACTTC. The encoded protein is CASSANIGISYEQYF.

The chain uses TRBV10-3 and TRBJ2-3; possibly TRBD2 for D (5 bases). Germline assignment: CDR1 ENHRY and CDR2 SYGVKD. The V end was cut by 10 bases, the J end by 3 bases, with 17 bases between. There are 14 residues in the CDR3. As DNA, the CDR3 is TGTGCCACCCACCACGGGGAAGGGACAGATACGCAGTATTTT. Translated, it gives CATHHGEGTDTQYF.

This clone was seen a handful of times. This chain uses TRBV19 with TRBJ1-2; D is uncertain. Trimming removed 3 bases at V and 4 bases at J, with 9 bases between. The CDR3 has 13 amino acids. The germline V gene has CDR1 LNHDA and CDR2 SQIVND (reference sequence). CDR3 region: CASSMGYSYGYTF. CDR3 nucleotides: TGTGCCAGTAGTATGGGGTACAGCTATGGCTACACCTTC.

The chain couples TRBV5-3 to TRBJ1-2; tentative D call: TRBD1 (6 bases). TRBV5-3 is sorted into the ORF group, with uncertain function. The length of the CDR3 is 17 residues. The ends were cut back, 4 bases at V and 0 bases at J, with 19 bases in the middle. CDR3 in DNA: TGTGCCAGAAGCCCCCGGGACAATTTTTCAGCTAACTATGGCTACACCTTC. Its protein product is CARSPRDNFSANYGYTF.

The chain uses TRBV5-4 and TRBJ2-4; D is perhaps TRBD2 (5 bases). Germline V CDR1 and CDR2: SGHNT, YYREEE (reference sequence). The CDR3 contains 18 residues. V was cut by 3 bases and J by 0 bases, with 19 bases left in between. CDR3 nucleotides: TGTGCCAGCAGCTGGTCCCCTACGGACGGGATAGCCAAAAACATTCAGTACTTC. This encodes CASSWSPTDGIAKNIQYF.

CDR3 bases: TGTGCCAGCAGCAAAGAGACGGAGGATTGCCCCTATGGCTACACCTTC. This sequence encodes CASSKETEDCPYGYTF. The J gene is TRBJ1-2, the V gene TRBV21-1. TRBV21-1 is a pseudogene locus. The CDR3 spans 16 residues.

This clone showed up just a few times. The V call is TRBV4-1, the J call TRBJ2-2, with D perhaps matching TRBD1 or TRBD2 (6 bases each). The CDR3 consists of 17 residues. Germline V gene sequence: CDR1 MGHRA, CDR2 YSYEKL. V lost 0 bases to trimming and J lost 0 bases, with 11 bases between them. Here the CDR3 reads CASSQERGAANTGELFF. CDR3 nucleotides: TGCGCCAGCAGCCAAGAGAGGGGGGCGGCGAACACCGGGGAGCTGTTTTTT.

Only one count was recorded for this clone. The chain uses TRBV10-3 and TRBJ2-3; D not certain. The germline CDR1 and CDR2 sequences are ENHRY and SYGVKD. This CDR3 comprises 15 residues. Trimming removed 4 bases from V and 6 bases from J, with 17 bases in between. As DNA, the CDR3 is TGTGCCATCAGTGGGAGCCCCCAGCTTCCGGATACGCAGTATTTT. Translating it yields CAISGSPQLPDTQYF.